This TCR beta chain is drawn from a study of glioma-infiltrating T cells. The CDR3 spans 15 residues. Germline V gives CDR1 SGHDN, CDR2 FVKESK. TCR alpha and beta CDR3 regions were amplified from RNA using iRepertoire nested multiplex PCR. TCRdb itself ran the multiplex PCR reads through MiXCR, one entry per CDR3 protein. Of more than 110,000 distinct CDR3 sequences listed, about two fifths are singletons. Concerning this clonotype itself: Its ends do not fully match the called genes, so a read error is possible.

The sequencing sample was made of glioma tissue, nonneoplastic brain tissue, or PBMCs (not recorded which). This chain uses TRBV14 with TRBJ2-7, with D unresolved. The clonotype originates from a human donor with low-grade glioma or glioblastoma, undergoing nonglioma brain surgery, or in good health (not recorded which). CDR3 in amino acids: CASSPILLPNYGCTF. The CDR3 bases are TGTGCCAGCAGCCCGATCCTCTTACCCAACTATGGCTGCACCTTC.